This passage covers 20 T cell receptor beta chains from one sample sequenced in a study of T cell responses to AZD1222 COVID-19 vaccine. Generated by immunoSEQ multiplex PCR, the TCRdb table keeps only in-frame clones and is missing some. Counted here are about 160,000 clones, roughly 93% occurring once; the ten biggest clones make up roughly 0.9%. Specimen: peripheral blood, collected on day 0 of AZD1222 vaccination. These receptors all stem from an adult in good health.

The J gene is TRBJ2-1, the V gene TRBV19, with 11 bases matching TRBD2. The CDR3 spans 13 residues. Germline V lookup: CDR1 LNHDA, CDR2 SQIVND (reference sequence). V gave up 3 bases and J gave up 9 bases; unmatched junction bases: 1. The CDR3 region is CASSMGLAVEQFF. The CDR3 DNA sequence: TGTGCCAGTAGTATGGGACTAGCGGTTGAGCAGTTCTTC.

This chain connects TRBV3-1 (or the pseudogene TRBV3-2) to TRBJ1-1; tentatively, D is TRBD1 (6 bases). CDR3 length: 15 amino acids. Germline assignment: CDR1 LGHDT and CDR2 YNNKEL (reference sequence). Trimming left V 4 bases short and J 11 bases short, with 23 bases between. CDR3 in amino acids: CASSLGQMKDFDAFF. The CDR3 DNA reads as TGTGCCAGCAGCCTCGGACAGATGAAAGATTTTGACGCTTTCTTT.

The J gene is TRBJ1-5, the V gene TRBV18; weak D call: TRBD1 (6 bases). The germline V gene encodes CDR1 KGHSH and CDR2 LQKENI. The length of the CDR3 is 15 residues. Deletions cut 3 bases from V and 0 bases from J, with 9 bases between. The CDR3, as DNA: TGTGCCAGCTCACCGGACAGCTATAGCAATCAGCCCCAGCATTTT. Its translation: CASSPDSYSNQPQHF.

CDR3 amino acids: CASRTGNYGYTF. The CDR3 DNA is TGCGCCAGCAGAACGGGTAACTATGGCTACACCTTC. The chain has TRBV5-1 and TRBJ1-2; D uncertain. The germline gives CDR1 SGHRS, CDR2 YFSETQ. The CDR3 has 12 amino acids. V was clipped by 5 bases and J by 1 base, with 6 bases between them.

This clone was seen only once. The chain joins TRBV12-5 to TRBJ2-7; either TRBD1 or TRBD2 may supply D (5 bases each). Germline CDR1 is LGHNT and CDR2 is FRNRAP. The CDR3 covers 15 residues. Trimming took 6 bases from V and 2 from J, leaving 17 bases between them. Here the CDR3 reads CASGNKVGDTYEQYF. CDR3 sequence (DNA): TGTGCTAGTGGCAATAAGGTGGGGGATACCTACGAGCAGTACTTC.

In this sample, this clone turned up once. J is TRBJ2-1 and V is TRBV6-2 or TRBV6-3, with unresolved D. CDR1 and CDR2 (germline): MNHEY, SVGEGT. Trimming stripped 4 bases from V and 8 bases from J, with 6 bases between. The CDR3 covers 11 residues. The CDR3 DNA reads as TGTGCCAGCAGTTTATCTTATGAGCAGTTCTTC. The encoded protein is CASSLSYEQFF.

The chain joins TRBV18 to TRBJ2-2; 7 nucleotides line up with TRBD1. Germline V gene data show CDR1 as KGHSH and CDR2 as LQKENI. The CDR3 has 16 residues. The V gene end was trimmed by 6 bases and the J gene end by 11 bases; junction bases not matched to a gene: 18. CDR3 in amino acids: CASSPTLQGSTDELFF. The CDR3 DNA reads TGTGCCAGCTCCCCTACGTTACAGGGGAGCACCGACGAGCTGTTTTTT.

The chain couples TRBV3-1 (or the pseudogene TRBV3-2) to TRBJ2-2; 8 nucleotides align to TRBD1. Unmatched junction bases numbered 0, after V lost 3 bases and J lost 6 bases. CDR1 LGHDT and CDR2 YNNKEL come from the germline V gene (reference sequence). CDR3 size: 13 residues. The CDR3 bases are TGTGCCAGCAGCCAGACAGGGGCCGGGGAGCTGTTTTTT. Translated: CASSQTGAGELFF.

The chain has TRBV5-6 and TRBJ1-1; D call uncertain. This CDR3 is 13 amino acids long. Germline-derived CDR1 and CDR2 are SGHDT and YYEEEE. V dropped 2 bases and J dropped 1 base, with 6 bases sitting between them. The CDR3 DNA sequence: TGTGCCAGCAGCTTCGGGGAGAACACTGAAGCTTTCTTT. Its protein product is CASSFGENTEAFF.

The chain employs TRBV18 and TRBJ1-5, with 7 bases lining up with TRBD1. The germline V gene has CDR1 KGHSH and CDR2 LQKENI. V lost 2 bases and J lost 5; bases outside the gene matches: 0. This CDR3 is built from 13 residues. CDR3 residues: CASSPGQDQPQHF. The DNA of the CDR3 is TGTGCCAGCTCACCAGGACAGGATCAGCCCCAGCATTTT.

CDR3 sequence: CAISESLGKKLPQHF. The CDR3 bases are TGTGCCATCAGTGAGTCGCTGGGGAAAAAGTTACCCCAGCATTTT. The V call is TRBV10-3, the J call TRBJ1-5; D is unclear. CDR3 length: 15 amino acids. V lost 0 bases and J lost 10, with 16 bases in between. Per the germline V gene, CDR1 is ENHRY and CDR2 is SYGVKD.

The chain uses TRBV5-1 and TRBJ2-7; 8 nucleotides agree with TRBD2. CDR1 SGHRS and CDR2 YFSETQ come from the germline V gene. V lost 4 bases and J lost 4; bases outside the gene matches: 4. The CDR3 runs 13 residues. The CDR3 loop is CASSVAGPYEQYF. The CDR3 region has the DNA TGCGCCAGCAGCGTAGCGGGGCCATACGAGCAGTACTTC.

The chain has TRBV21-1 and TRBJ1-5; whether TRBD1, the table's D call, matches the DNA was not checked. TRBV21-1 is flagged as a pseudogene. The CDR3 totals 14 residues. CDR3: CASTVGGWNQPQHF. The CDR3 DNA reads TGTGCCAGCACGGTAGGGGGTTGGAATCAGCCCCAGCATTTT.

V gene TRBV19 combines with J gene TRBJ2-3; D possibly uses TRBD1 or TRBD2 (5 bases each). CDR1 is LNHDA and CDR2 is SQIVND in the germline V gene (reference sequence). This CDR3 comprises 14 residues. Between the trimmed V and J ends, which lost 3 bases and 4 bases, there was a span of 11 bases. In DNA form, the CDR3 reads TGTGCCAGTAGTATGGGTGGGGGTGCAGATACGCAGTATTTT. Translating gives CASSMGGGADTQYF.

The chain is built from TRBV5-1 and TRBJ2-3; 13 bases match TRBD2. The junction had 19 bases not matched to a gene; V was cut back by 0 bases and J by 3 bases. The CDR3 contains 22 residues. The V gene's germline CDR1 is SGHRS and CDR2 YFSETQ. For the CDR3, the DNA is TGCGCCAGCAGCTTGGCCCCTACTAGCGGGGGGGCCTATGTATCTGGTACAGATACGCAGTATTTT. Its translation: CASSLAPTSGGAYVSGTDTQYF. The full variable domain, with the rest looked up from reference TRBV5-1 and TRBJ2-3, is KAGVTQTPRYLIKTRGQQVTLSCSPISGHRSVSWYQQTPGQGLQFLFEYFSETQRNKGNFPGRFSGRQFSNSRSEMNVSTLELGDSALYLCASSLAPTSGGAYVSGTDTQYFGPGTRLTVL.

The chain recombines TRBV7-2 with TRBJ2-5; D unclear. The CDR3 spans 14 residues. Trimming removed 1 base from V and 5 bases from J, with 11 bases in between. Per germline, CDR1 SGHTA and CDR2 FQGNSA. DNA of the CDR3: TGTGCCAGCAGCTTAGAGGCTAGTTCGGAGACCCAGTACTTC. It specifies CASSLEASSETQYF.

V and J are TRBV10-3 and TRBJ1-2; TRBD1 matches at 8 bases. The CDR3 covers 14 residues. V trimming: 3 bases; J trimming: 7 bases; junction bases outside the gene matches: 7. Germline V gene data show CDR1 as ENHRY and CDR2 as SYGVKD. The DNA for the CDR3 is TGTGCCATCAGTGACGGTGACAGGGGAGTTGGCTACACCTTC. Translating it yields CAISDGDRGVGYTF.

A few counts support this clone. The rearrangement uses TRBV7-2 and TRBJ2-7; 8 bases line up with TRBD1. The CDR3 covers 13 residues. Germline-derived CDR1 and CDR2 are SGHTA and FQGNSA. V shed 5 bases, J shed 6 bases, and the junction held 6 bases outside the gene matches. The CDR3 reads CASSPRQGSEQYF. In nucleotides, the CDR3 is TGTGCCAGCAGCCCGCGACAGGGGAGCGAGCAGTACTTC. The full variable domain, in which reference TRBV7-2 and TRBJ2-7 provide the parts outside the CDR3, is GAGVSQSPSNKVTEKGKDVELRCDPISGHTALYWYRQSLGQGLEFLIYFQGNSAPDKSGLPSDRFSAERTGGSVSTLTIQRTQQEDSAVYLCASSPRQGSEQYFGPGTRLTVT.

The chain is built from TRBV5-1 and TRBJ1-2, with a weak D call TRBD1 (5 bases). CDR1 and CDR2 from the germline V gene are SGHRS and YFSETQ. The V end was cut by 0 bases, the J end by 4 bases, with 10 bases between. The CDR3 extends over 14 amino acids. The DNA for the CDR3 is TGCGCCAGCAGCTTGGCCGTTAGGGGCTATGGCTACACCTTC. Protein product: CASSLAVRGYGYTF. The whole variable domain, filled in from reference TRBV5-1 and TRBJ1-2, reads KAGVTQTPRYLIKTRGQQVTLSCSPISGHRSVSWYQQTPGQGLQFLFEYFSETQRNKGNFPGRFSGRQFSNSRSEMNVSTLELGDSALYLCASSLAVRGYGYTFGSGTRLTVV.

CDR3 loop: CASSQGQGAGSNQPQHF. The CDR3 DNA sequence: TGCGCCAGCAGCCAAGGACAGGGGGCGGGTAGCAATCAGCCCCAGCATTTT. The chain links TRBV4-1 to TRBJ1-5; 10 nucleotides agree with TRBD1. The junction had 3 bases not matched to a gene; V was cut back by 1 base and J by 0 bases. The CDR3 consists of 17 residues. Germline assignment: CDR1 MGHRA and CDR2 YSYEKL.